The 15 T cell receptor beta chains reported below all come from one sample, sequenced in a study of shared T cell receptors in the human thymus. Using immunoSEQ multiplex PCR, the repertoire was profiled, and TCRdb retains in-frame clones only, with some absent. Counted here are about 660,000 clones, around nine tenths occurring once; the ten biggest clones make up around 0.0099%. The data were also submitted as part of a second study, on human thymus T cells.

The specimen sequenced was thymocytes. Receptor source: a boy under three years old with a congenital heart defect.

J is TRBJ1-3 and V is TRBV30; D unclear. V dropped 3 bases and J dropped 2 bases, with 8 bases sitting between them. The CDR3 consists of 13 residues. Germline loops: CDR1 GTSNPN, CDR2 SVGIG (reference sequence). The CDR3 bases are TGTGCCTGGAGCCCGGAGGCTGGAAACACCATATATTTT. Its translation is CAWSPEAGNTIYF.

This clone has just one count. This chain joins TRBV15 and TRBJ2-5; no clear D gene. V was trimmed by 3 bases and J by 2 bases, leaving 13 bases between them. The CDR3 contains 15 residues. Germline-derived CDR1 and CDR2 are LNHNV and YYDKDF (reference sequence). CDR3 region: CATSSLWADQETQYF. For the CDR3, the DNA is TGTGCCACCAGCAGCCTTTGGGCAGATCAAGAGACCCAGTACTTC.

This sequence joins TRBV5-5 and TRBJ2-7; TRBD1 matches 9 bases. Germline V lookup: CDR1 SGHKS, CDR2 YYEKEE (reference sequence). This CDR3 is 16 amino acids long. The V and J ends lost 0 bases and 4 bases, in that order; junction bases with no gene match: 8. The CDR3: CASSLAVGTGSYEQYF. CDR3 in DNA: TGTGCCAGCAGCTTGGCTGTAGGGACAGGGAGTTACGAGCAGTACTTC.

The V gene is TRBV6-1, the J gene TRBJ1-5; maybe TRBD1 (5 bases). In germline, CDR1 is MNHNS, CDR2 SASEGT. The CDR3 is 13 amino acids. Trimming left V 8 bases short and J 9 bases short, with 17 bases between. The CDR3 loop reads CASRGYSAGPQHF. CDR3 in DNA: TGTGCCAGCCGGGGGTACTCGGCGGGGCCCCAGCATTTT.

The chain couples TRBV10-3 to TRBJ1-1, with TRBD1 matching 7 bases. Germline lookup yields CDR1 ENHRY and CDR2 SYGVKD. J gave up 4 bases and V 10 bases, and 9 bases lay outside the gene matches. CDR3 length: 13 residues. The CDR3 loop is CASTGDCCTEAFF. The CDR3 nucleotides read TGTGCCAGCACAGGGGACTGCTGCACTGAAGCTTTCTTT.

The chain combines TRBV9 with TRBJ1-1; TRBD1 is a possible D gene (6 bases). Between the trimmed V and J ends, which lost 3 bases and 6 bases, there was a span of 12 bases. Germline-derived CDR1 and CDR2 are SGDLS and YYNGEE. The CDR3 sequence is 13 residues long. In nucleotides, the CDR3 is TGTGCCAGCAGCGCCGCCGGGGGGCCTGAAGCTTTCTTT. Its translation is CASSAAGGPEAFF.

The V call is TRBV7-9, the J call TRBJ1-2; 8 positions agree with TRBD1. The germline V gene has CDR1 SEHNR and CDR2 FQNEAQ (reference sequence). This CDR3 region has 16 residues. With 5 bases clipped from V and 6 bases from J, the junction kept 14 bases outside the gene matches. The CDR3 loop reads CASSPKPIGQGHGYTF. The CDR3, as DNA: TGTGCCAGCAGCCCGAAACCAATTGGACAGGGCCATGGCTACACCTTC.

A word on this clone: The junction does not match germline at one end; this may be a read error. This chain links TRBV25-1 with TRBJ2-7; D is perhaps TRBD2 (6 bases). Germline V gives CDR1 MGHDK, CDR2 SYGVNS. The CDR3 is 14 residues long. The CDR3: CASSLGEATGGAHF. The CDR3 DNA reads as TGTGCCAGCAGTCTCGGGGAGGCCACCGGTGGGGCTCACTTC.

This sequence joins TRBV27 and TRBJ2-5; 7 bases are a match to TRBD2. The CDR3 is made up of 13 amino acids. From germline, CDR1 is MNHEY and CDR2 SMNVEV (reference sequence). J gave up 5 bases and V 5 bases, and 5 bases lay outside the gene matches. The CDR3 sequence is CASSAGEWETQYF. CDR3 DNA: TGTGCCAGCAGTGCGGGGGAATGGGAGACCCAGTACTTC.

Concerning this clone itself: Other DNA sequences in this specimen translate into the identical CDR3. The chain joins TRBV27 to TRBJ2-7, with TRBD2 matching 16 bases. The CDR3 is 16 residues long. V was pared by 5 bases and J by 5 bases, with 6 bases of the junction left unmatched. Germline assignment: CDR1 MNHEY and CDR2 SMNVEV (reference sequence). The CDR3 region has the DNA TGTGCCAGCAGTCCCGGGACTAGCGGGAGGGCTGACGAGCAGTACTTC. As protein: CASSPGTSGRADEQYF.

This chain links TRBV6-4 with TRBJ2-1; 9 nucleotides line up with TRBD2. Germline V CDR1 and CDR2: MRHNA, SNTAGT. Unmatched junction bases numbered 5, after V lost 3 bases and J lost 2 bases. The CDR3 is 16 amino acids. The CDR3 region has the DNA TGTGCCAGCAGTGATCGAGCGGGAGGTACCTACAATGAGCAGTTCTTC. Translating it yields CASSDRAGGTYNEQFF.

This sequence joins TRBV7-8 and TRBJ2-1; D possibly corresponds to TRBD2 (5 bases). V was pared by 1 base and J by 0 bases, with 16 bases between. CDR1 and CDR2 (germline): SGHVS, FQNEAQ. CDR3 length: 18 amino acids. The CDR3, as DNA: TGTGCCAGCAGCTTAGACCCGGCTAGCTTAAGCTCCTACAATGAGCAGTTCTTC. Residues: CASSLDPASLSSYNEQFF.

This clone was seen only a few times. The chain recombines TRBV29-1 with TRBJ1-4; D gene ambiguous. Germline V lookup: CDR1 SQVTM, CDR2 ANQGSEA. Trimming removed 4 bases from V and 6 bases from J, with 6 bases in between. The CDR3 has 11 residues. CDR3 DNA sequence: TGCAGCGTTGCCCGGTATGAAAAACTGTTTTTT. This codes for CSVARYEKLFF.

J is TRBJ2-7 and V is TRBV7-6; TRBD1 is a possible D gene (5 bases). Germline-derived CDR1 and CDR2 are SGHVS and FNYEAQ. Trimming cost V 5 bases and J 2 bases, with 16 bases left between them. The CDR3 is made up of 15 amino acids. CDR3 nucleotides: TGTGCCAGCAGCCCCCAGGCCCCCAGGGCCTACGAGCAGTACTTC. It specifies CASSPQAPRAYEQYF.

The rearrangement links TRBV10-2 to TRBJ2-7; D may be TRBD2 (6 bases). The CDR3 runs 16 residues. The V gene lost 0 bases and the J gene lost 4 bases, with 16 bases spanning the gap. Germline-derived CDR1 and CDR2 are WSHSY and SAAADI. The CDR3 DNA reads as TGCGCCAGCAGTGAGTCGAGGGACGGGAGTTCTTACGAGCAGTACTTC. Translated, it gives CASSESRDGSSYEQYF.